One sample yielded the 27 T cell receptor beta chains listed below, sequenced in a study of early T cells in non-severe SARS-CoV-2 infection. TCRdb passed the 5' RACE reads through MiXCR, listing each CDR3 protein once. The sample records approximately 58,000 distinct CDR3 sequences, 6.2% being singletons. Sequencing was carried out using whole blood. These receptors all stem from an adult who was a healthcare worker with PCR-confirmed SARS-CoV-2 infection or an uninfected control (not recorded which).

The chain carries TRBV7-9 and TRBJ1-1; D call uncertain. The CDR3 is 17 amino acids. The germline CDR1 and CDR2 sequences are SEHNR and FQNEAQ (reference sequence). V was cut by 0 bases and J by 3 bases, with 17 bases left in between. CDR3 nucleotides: TGTGCCAGCAGCTTAGCCCACTCCGACTTCTTGGACACTGAAGCTTTCTTT. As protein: CASSLAHSDFLDTEAFF.

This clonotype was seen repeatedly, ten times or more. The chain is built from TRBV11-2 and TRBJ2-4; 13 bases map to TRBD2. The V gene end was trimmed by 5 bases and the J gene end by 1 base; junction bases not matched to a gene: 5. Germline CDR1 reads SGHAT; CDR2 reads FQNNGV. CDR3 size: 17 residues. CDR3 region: CASSQLAGGRAKNIQYF. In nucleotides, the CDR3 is TGTGCCAGCAGCCAACTAGCGGGGGGGCGGGCCAAAAACATTCAGTACTTC.

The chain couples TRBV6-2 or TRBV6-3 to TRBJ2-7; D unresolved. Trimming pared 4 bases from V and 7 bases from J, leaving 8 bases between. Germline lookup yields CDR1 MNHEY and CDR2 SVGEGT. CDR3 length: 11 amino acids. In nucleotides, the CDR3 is TGTGCCAGCAGTTTCGTACGAGAGCAGTACTTC. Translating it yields CASSFVREQYF.

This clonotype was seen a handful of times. The CDR3 loop reads CASREQIPQYF. The CDR3 coding sequence is TGTGCCAGCAGGGAACAAATTCCCCAGTACTTC. The rearrangement links TRBV9 to TRBJ2-5, with unresolved D. The CDR3 totals 11 residues. Trimming left V 5 bases short and J 9 bases short, with 11 bases between. Germline CDR1 and CDR2: SGDLS and YYNGEE.

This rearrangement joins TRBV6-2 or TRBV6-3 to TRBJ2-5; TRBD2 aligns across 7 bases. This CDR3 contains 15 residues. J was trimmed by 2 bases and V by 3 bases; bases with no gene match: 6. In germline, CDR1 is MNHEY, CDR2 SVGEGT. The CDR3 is CASSYPSGKQETQYF. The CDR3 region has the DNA TGTGCCAGCAGTTATCCTAGCGGCAAACAAGAGACCCAGTACTTC.

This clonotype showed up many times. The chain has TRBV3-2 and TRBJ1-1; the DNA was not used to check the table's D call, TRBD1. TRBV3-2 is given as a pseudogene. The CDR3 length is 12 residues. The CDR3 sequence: CASSQDRQGAFF. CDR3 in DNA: TGTGCCAGCAGCCAAGATCGACAGGGTGCTTTCTTT.

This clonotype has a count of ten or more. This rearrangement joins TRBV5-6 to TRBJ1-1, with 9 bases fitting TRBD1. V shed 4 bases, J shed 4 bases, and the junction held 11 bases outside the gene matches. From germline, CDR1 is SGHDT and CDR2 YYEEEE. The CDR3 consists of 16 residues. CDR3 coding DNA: TGTGCCAGCAGCAGTCCCGGGACAGGGCGCCGCACTGAAGCTTTCTTT. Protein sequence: CASSSPGTGRRTEAFF.

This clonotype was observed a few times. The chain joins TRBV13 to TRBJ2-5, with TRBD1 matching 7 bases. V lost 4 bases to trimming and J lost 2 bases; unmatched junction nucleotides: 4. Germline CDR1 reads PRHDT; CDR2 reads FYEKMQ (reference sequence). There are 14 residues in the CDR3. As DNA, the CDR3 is TGTGCCAGCAGCTCCGACAGGGCACAAGAGACCCAGTACTTC. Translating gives CASSSDRAQETQYF.

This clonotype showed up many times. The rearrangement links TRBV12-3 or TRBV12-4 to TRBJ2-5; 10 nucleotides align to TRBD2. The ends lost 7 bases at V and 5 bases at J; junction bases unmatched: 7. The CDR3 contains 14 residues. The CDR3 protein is CASKLAGAGETQYF. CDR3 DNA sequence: TGTGCCAGCAAGCTAGCGGGAGCCGGGGAGACCCAGTACTTC.

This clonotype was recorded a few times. Written as DNA, the CDR3 is TGTGCCAGTAGTACCACCGGGACCACCTCCTACAATGAGCAGTTCTTC. Translated: CASSTTGTTSYNEQFF. The V gene is TRBV19, the J gene TRBJ2-1; D is possibly TRBD1 or TRBD2 (5 bases each). This CDR3 has 16 amino acids. The V and J ends lost 4 bases and 0 bases respectively, with 13 bases between them. Germline assignment: CDR1 LNHDA and CDR2 SQIVND (reference sequence).

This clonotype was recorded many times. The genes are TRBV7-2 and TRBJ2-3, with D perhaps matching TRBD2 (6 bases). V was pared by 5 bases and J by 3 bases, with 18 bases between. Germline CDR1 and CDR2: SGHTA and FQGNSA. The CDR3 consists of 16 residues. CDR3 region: CASSPGGGFGTDTQYF. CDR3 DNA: TGTGCCAGCAGCCCCGGTGGGGGGTTCGGAACAGATACGCAGTATTTT.

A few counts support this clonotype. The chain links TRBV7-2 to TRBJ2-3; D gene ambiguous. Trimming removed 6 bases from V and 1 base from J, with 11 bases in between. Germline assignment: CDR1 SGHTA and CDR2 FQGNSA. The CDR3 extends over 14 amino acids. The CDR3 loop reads CASSFSTGTDTQYF. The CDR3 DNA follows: TGTGCCAGCAGTTTTTCGACGGGCACAGATACGCAGTATTTT.

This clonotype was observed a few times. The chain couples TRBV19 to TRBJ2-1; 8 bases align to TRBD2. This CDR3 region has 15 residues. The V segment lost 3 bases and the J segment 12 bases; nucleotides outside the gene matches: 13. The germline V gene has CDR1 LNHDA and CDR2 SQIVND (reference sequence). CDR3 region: CASSIRSGGSDRQFF. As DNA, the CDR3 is TGTGCCAGTAGTATCCGAAGCGGGGGATCAGATAGGCAGTTCTTC.

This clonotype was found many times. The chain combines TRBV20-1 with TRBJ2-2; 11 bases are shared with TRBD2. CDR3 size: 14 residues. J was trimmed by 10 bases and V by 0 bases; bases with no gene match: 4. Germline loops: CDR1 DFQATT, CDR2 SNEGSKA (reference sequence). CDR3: CSARETSGAKELFF. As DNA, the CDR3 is TGCAGTGCTAGAGAGACTAGCGGGGCTAAGGAGCTGTTTTTT.

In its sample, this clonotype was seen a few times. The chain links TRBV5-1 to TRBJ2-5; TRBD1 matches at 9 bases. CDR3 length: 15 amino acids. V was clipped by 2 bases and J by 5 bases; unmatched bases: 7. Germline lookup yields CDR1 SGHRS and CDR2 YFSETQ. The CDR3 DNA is TGCGCCAGCAGCTTAAAACCGGGACAGGGTGAGACCCAGTACTTC. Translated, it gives CASSLKPGQGETQYF.

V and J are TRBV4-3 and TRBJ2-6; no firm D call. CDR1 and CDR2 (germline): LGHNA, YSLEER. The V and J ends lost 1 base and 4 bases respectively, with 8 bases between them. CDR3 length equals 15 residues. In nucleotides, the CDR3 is TGCGCCAGCAGCCAAGTCGCCAGCGGGGCCAACGTCCTGACTTTC. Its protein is CASSQVASGANVLTF.

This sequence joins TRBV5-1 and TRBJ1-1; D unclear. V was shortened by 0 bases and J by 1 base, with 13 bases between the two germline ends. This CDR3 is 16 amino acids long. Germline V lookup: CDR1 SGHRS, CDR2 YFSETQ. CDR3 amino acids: CASSLANRQPNTEAFF. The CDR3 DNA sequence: TGCGCCAGCAGCTTGGCCAACCGCCAGCCGAACACTGAAGCTTTCTTT.

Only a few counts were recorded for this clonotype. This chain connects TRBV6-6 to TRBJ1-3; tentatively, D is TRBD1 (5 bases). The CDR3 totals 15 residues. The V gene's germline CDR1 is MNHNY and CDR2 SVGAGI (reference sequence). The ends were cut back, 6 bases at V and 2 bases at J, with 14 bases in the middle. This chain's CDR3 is CASSLTGEAGNTIYF. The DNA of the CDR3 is TGTGCCAGCAGCTTGACGGGGGAAGCTGGAAACACCATATATTTT.

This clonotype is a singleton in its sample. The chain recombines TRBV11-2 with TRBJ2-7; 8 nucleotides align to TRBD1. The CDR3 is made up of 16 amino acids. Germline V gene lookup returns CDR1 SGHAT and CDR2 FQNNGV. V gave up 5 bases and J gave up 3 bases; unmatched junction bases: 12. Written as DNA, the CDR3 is TGTGCCAGCAGCCCATGGGCGGGACAGGACAACTACGAGCAGTACTTC. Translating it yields CASSPWAGQDNYEQYF.

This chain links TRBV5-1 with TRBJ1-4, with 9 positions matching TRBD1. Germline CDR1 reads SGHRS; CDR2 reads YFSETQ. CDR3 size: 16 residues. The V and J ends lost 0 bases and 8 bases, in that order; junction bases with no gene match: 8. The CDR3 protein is CASSLALPGTGEKLFF. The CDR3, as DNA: TGCGCCAGCAGCTTGGCCTTACCCGGGACAGGGGAAAAACTGTTTTTT.

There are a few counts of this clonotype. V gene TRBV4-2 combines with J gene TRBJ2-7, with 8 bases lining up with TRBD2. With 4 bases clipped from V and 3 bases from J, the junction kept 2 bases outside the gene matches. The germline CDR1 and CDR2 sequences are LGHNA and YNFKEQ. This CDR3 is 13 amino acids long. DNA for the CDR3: TGTGCCAGCAGCCGCGGGGGGAACTACGAGCAGTACTTC. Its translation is CASSRGGNYEQYF.

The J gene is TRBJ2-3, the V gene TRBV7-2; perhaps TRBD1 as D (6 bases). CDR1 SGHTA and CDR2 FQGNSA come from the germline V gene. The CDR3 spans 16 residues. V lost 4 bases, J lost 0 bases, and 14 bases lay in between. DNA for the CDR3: TGTGCCAGCAGCTCACAGGGTACTGGTAGCACAGATACGCAGTATTTT. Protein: CASSSQGTGSTDTQYF.

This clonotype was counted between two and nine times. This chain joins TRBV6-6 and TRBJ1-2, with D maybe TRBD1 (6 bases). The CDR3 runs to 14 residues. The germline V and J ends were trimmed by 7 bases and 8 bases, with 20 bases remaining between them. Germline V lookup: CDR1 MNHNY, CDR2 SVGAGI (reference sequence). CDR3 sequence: CASTEQQGLRGYTF. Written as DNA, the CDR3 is TGTGCCAGCACCGAACAACAGGGACTCAGGGGCTACACCTTC.

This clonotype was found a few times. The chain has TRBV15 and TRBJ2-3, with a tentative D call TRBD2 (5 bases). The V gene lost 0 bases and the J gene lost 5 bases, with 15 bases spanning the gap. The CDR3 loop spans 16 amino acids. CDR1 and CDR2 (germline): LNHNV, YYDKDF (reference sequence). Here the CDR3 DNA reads TGTGCCACCAGCAGAGACTCTAGCCACGACGGAGATACGCAGTATTTT. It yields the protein CATSRDSSHDGDTQYF.

The CDR3 spells CASSSYREPDEKLFF. The CDR3 bases are TGTGCCAGCAGCTCCTACCGGGAGCCGGATGAAAAACTGTTTTTT. The chain is built from TRBV5-6 and TRBJ1-4; D gene ambiguous. Trimming removed 3 bases from V and 6 bases from J, with 15 bases in between. This CDR3 spans 15 amino acids. The germline V gene has CDR1 SGHDT and CDR2 YYEEEE.

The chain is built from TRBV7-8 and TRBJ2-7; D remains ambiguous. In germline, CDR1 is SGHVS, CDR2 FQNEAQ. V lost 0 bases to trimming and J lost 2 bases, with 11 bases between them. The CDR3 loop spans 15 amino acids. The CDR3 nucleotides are TGTGCCAGCAGCTTAGCGGTTACCGACGCCTACGAGCAGTACTTC. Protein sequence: CASSLAVTDAYEQYF.

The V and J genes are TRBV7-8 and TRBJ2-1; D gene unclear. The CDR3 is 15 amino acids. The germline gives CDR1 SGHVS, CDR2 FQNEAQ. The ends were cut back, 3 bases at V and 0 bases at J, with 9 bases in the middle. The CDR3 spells CASSFSRSSYNEQFF. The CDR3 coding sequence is TGTGCCAGCAGCTTTTCCCGGAGCTCCTACAATGAGCAGTTCTTC.